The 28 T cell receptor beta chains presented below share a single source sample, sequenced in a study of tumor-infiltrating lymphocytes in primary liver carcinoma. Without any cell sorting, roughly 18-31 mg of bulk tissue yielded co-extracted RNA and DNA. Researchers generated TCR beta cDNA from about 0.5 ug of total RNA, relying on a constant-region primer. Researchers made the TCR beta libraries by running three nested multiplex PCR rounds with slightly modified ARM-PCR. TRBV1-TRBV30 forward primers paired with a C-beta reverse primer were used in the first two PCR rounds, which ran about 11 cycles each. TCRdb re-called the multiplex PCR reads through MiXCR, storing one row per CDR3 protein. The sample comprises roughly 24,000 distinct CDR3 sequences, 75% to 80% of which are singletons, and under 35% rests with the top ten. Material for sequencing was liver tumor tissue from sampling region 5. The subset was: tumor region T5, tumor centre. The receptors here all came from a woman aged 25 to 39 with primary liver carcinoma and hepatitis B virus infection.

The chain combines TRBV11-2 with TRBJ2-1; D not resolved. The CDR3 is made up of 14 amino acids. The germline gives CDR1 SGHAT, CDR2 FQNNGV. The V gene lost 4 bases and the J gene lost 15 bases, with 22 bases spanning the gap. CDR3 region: CASSSAAGGNERFF. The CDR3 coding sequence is TGTGCCAGCAGCTCCGCTGCAGGCGGTAATGAGAGGTTCTTC.

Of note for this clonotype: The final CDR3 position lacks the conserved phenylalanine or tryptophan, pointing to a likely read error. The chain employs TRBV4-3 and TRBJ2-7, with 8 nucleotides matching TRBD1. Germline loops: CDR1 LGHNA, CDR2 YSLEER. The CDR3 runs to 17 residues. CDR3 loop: CASNQEFSMTGDYEQYL. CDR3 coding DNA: TGCGCCAGCAACCAAGAGTTTTCTATGACAGGGGACTACGAGCAGTACCTC.

In DNA form, the CDR3 reads TGTGCTACCAGTACCGACAGGGGACTGACCCAGTACTTC. This encodes CATSTDRGLTQYF. The J gene is TRBJ2-5, the V gene TRBV6-5; 8 bases are a match to TRBD1. The CDR3 consists of 13 residues. In germline, CDR1 is MNHEY, CDR2 SVGAGI.

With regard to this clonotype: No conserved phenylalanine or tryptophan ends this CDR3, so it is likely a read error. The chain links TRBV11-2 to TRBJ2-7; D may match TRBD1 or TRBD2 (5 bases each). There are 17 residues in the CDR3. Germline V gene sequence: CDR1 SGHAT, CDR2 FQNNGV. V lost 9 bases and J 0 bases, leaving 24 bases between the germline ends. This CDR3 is CASISLLGTVNSYEQYS. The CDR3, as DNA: TGTGCCAGTATCTCCCTACTGGGGACGGTGAACTCCTACGAGCAGTACTCC.

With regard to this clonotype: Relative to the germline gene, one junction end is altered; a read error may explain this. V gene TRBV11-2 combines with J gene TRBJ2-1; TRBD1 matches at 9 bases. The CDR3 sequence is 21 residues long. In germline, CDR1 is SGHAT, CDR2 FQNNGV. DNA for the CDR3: TGTGCCAGTAGCTTAGAACAGGGGGCGGGGCGTGAGTGGGGGCACTACAATGAGCAGTTCTTC. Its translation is CASSLEQGAGREWGHYNEQFF.

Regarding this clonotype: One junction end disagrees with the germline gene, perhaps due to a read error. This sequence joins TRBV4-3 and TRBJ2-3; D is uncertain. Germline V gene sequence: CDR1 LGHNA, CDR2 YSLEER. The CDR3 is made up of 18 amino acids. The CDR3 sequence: CANSQSVWLCDPDDTQYF. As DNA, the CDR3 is TGTGCCAACAGCCAGTCGGTCTGGCTGTGTGATCCCGATGATACGCAGTATTTT.

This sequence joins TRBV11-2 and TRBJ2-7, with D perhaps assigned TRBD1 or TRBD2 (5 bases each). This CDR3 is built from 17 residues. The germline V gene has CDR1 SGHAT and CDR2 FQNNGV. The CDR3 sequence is CDGSSLLGTVSSYEQYF. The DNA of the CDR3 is TGTGACGGCAGCTCCCTACTGGGGACGGTGAGCTCCTACGAGCAGTACTTC.

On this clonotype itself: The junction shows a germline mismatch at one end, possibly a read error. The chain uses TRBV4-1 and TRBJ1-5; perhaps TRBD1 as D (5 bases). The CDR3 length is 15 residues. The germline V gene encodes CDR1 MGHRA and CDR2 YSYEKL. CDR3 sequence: CSSSPQWAGRQPQHF. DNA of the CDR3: TGCAGCAGCAGCCCCCAATGGGCAGGGCGACAGCCTCAGCATTTT.

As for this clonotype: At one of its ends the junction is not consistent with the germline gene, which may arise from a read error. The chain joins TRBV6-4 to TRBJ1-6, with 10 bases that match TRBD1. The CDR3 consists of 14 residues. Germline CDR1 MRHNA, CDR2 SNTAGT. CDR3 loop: CPSSDGTGESPLHF. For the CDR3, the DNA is TGTCCCAGCAGTGACGGGACAGGGGAGTCACCCCTCCACTTT.

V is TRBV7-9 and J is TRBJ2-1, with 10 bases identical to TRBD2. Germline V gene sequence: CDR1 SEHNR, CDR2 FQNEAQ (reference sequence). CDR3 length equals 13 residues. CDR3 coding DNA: TGTACCATCAGCCCCCGGACTAGCGGAGCACAGTTCTTC. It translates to CTISPRTSGAQFF.

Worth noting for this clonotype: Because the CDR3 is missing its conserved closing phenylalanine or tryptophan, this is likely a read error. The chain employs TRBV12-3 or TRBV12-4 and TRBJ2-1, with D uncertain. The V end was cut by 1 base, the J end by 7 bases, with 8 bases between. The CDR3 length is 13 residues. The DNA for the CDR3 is TGTGCCAGCAGTTTAGGGTCATTTAATGAGCAGTTCCTC. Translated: CASSLGSFNEQFL.

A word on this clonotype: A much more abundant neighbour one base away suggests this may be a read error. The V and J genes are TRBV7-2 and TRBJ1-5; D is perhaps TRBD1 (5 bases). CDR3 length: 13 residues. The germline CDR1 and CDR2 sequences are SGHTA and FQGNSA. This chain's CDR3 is CASSSQAHQLQHF. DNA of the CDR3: TGTGCCAGCAGCTCACAGGCTCATCAGCTCCAGCATTTT. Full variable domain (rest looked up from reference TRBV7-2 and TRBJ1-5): GAGVSQSPSNKVTEKGKDVELRCDPISGHTALYWYRQSLGQGLEFLIYFQGNSAPDKSGLPSDRFSAERTGGSVSTLTIQRTQQEDSAVYLCASSSQAHQLQHFGDGTRLSIL.

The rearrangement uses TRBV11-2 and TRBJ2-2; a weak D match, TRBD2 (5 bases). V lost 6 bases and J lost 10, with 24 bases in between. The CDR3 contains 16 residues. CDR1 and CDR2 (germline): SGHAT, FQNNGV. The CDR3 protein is CASRSTRSRRSEELFF. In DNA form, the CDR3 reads TGTGCCAGCAGATCGACACGTAGCAGGAGGTCCGAGGAGCTGTTTTTT. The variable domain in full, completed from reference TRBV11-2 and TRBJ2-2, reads EAGVAQSPRYKIIEKRQSVAFWCNPISGHATLYWYQQILGQGPKLLIQFQNNGVVDDSQLPKDRFSAERLKGVDSTLKIQPAKLEDSAVYLCASRSTRSRRSEELFFGEGSRLTVL.

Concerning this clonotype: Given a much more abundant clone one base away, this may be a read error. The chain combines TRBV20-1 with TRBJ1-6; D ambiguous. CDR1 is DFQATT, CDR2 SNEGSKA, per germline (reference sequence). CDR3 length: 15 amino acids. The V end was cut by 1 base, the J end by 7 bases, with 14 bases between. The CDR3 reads CSARGEISGNSPLHF. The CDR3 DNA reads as TGCAGTGCTAGAGGGGAGATTTCTGGCAATTCACCCCTCCACTTT.

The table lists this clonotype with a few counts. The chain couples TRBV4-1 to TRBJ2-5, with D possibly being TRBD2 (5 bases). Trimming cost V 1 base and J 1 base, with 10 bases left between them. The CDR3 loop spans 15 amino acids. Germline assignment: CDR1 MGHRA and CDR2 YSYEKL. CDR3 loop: CASSQGSSGQETQYF. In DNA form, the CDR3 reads TGCGCCAGCAGCCAAGGTTCAAGCGGCCAAGAGACCCAGTACTTC.

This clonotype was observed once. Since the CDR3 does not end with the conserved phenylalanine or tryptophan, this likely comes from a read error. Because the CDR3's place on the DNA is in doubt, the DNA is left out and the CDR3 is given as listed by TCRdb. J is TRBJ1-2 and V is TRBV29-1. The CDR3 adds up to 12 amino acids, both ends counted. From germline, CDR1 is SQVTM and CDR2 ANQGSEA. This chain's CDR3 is CSVVHWGGGCTS.

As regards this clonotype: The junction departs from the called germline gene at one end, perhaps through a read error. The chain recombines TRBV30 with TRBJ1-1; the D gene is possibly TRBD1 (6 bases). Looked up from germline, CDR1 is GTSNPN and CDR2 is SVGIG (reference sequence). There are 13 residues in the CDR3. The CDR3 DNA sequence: TGTGCCTGGGGTTTGGACAGATTCACTGAAGCTTCCTTT. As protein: CAWGLDRFTEASF. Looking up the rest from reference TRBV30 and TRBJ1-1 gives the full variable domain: SQTIHQWPATLVQPVGSPLSLECTVEGTSNPNLYWYRQAAGRGLQLLFYSVGIGQISSEVPQNLSASRPQDRQFILSSKKLLLSDSGFYLCAWGLDRFTEASFGQGTRLTVV.

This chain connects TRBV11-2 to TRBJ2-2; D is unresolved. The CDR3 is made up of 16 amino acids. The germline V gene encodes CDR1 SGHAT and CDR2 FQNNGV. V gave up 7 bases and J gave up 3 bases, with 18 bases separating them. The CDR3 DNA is TGTGCCAGCAACCCCTATCCCCAATTGGACACCGGGGAGCTGTTTTTT. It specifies CASNPYPQLDTGELFF.

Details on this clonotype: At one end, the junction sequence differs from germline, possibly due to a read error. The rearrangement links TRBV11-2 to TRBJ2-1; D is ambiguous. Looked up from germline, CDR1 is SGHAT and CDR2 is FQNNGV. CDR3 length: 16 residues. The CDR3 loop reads CASGLSLDGSYNVQFF. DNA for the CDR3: TGTGCCAGCGGCTTAAGCCTGGACGGAAGCTACAATGTGCAGTTCTTC.

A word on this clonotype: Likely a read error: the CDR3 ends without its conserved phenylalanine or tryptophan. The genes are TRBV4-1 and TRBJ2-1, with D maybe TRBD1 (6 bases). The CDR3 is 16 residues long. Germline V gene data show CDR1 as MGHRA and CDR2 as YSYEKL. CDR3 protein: CTSSQESSTGYNEQFI. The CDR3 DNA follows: TGTACCAGCAGCCAAGAGTCATCGACAGGATACAATGAGCAGTTCATC.

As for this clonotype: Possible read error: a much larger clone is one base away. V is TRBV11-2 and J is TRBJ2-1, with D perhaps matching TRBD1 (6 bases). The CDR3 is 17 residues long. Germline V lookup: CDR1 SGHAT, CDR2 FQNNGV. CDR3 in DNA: TGTGGCAGCAGCTTAGATCAACAGGGTATAGTCTACAATGAGCAGTTCTTC. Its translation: CGSSLDQQGIVYNEQFF.

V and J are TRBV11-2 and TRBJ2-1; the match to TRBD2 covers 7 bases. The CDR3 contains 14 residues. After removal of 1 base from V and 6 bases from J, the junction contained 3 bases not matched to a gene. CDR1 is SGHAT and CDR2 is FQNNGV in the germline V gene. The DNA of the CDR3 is TGTGCCAGCAGCTTAGGGGAGGGGCTCAATGAGCAGTTCTTC. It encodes CASSLGEGLNEQFF.

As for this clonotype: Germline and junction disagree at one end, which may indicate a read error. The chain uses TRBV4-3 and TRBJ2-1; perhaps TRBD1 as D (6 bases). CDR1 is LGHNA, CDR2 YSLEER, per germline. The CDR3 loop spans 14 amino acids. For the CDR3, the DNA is TGCGTCAGCAGTCACACAGGGTTGGTCAATGAGCAGTTCTTC. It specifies CVSSHTGLVNEQFF.

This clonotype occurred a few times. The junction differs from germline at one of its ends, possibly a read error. CDR3 sequence: CACSSFGEQFF. In DNA, the CDR3 is TGTGCCTGCAGTTCTTTTGGTGAGCAGTTCTTC. J is TRBJ2-1 and V is TRBV28; D unclear. The CDR3 spans 11 residues. CDR1 is MDHEN, CDR2 SYDVKM, per germline.

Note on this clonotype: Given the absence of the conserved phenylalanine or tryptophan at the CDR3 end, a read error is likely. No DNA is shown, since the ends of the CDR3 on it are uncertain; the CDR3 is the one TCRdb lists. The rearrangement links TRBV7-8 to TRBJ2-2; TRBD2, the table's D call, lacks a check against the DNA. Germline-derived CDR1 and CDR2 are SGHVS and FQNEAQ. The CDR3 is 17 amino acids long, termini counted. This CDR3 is CASNSRGHTPNTGELFI.

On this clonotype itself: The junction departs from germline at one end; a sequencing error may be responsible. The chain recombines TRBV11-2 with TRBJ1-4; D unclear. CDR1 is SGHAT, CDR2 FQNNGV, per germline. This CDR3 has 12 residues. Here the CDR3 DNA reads TGCGCCAGCAGCCCCTGGCGGGGAAAAGTGTTTTTT. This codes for CASSPWRGKVFF.

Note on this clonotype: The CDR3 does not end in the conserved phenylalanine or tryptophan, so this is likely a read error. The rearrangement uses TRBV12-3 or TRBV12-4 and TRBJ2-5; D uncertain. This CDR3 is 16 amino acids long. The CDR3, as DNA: TGTGGCAGCAGCCTAGGGATTAGCCATACCGGAGAGACCCAGTACTAC. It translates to CGSSLGISHTGETQYY.

For the CDR3, the DNA is TGTGTCAGGAGCTTCGGGGCCCGCTCTTACAATGAGCAGTTCTTC. It codes for CVRSFGARSYNEQFF. The chain uses TRBV11-3 and TRBJ2-1; TRBD1 or TRBD2 may be the D gene (5 bases each). The CDR3 consists of 15 residues. CDR1 is SGHNT, CDR2 YENEEA, per germline.